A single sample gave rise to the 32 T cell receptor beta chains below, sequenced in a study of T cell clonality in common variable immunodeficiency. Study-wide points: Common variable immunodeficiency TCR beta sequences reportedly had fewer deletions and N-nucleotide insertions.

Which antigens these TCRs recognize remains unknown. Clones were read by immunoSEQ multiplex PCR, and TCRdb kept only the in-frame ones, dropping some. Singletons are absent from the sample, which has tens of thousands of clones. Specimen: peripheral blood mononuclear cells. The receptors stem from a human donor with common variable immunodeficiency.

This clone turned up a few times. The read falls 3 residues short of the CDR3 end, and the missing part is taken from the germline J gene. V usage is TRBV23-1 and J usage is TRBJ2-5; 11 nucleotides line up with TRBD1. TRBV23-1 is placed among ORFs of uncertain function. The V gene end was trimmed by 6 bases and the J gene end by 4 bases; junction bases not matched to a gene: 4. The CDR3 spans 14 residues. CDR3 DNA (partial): TGCGCCAGCAGCCCCGGGACAGGGGGAGAGACC. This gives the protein CASSPGTGGET. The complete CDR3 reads CASSPGTGGETQYF.

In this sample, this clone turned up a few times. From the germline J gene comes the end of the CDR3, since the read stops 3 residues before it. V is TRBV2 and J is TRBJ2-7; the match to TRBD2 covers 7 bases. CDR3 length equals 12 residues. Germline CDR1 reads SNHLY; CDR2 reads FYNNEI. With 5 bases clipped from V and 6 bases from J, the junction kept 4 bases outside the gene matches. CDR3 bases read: TGTGCCAGCAGTTTACGGACTAGCGAG. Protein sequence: CASSLRTSE. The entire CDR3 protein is CASSLRTSEQYF.

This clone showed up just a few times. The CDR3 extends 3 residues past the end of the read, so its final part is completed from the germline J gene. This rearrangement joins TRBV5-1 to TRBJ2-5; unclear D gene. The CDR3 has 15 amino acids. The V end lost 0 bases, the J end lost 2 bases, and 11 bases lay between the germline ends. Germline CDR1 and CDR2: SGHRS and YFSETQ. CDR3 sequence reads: CASSLALASQETQYF. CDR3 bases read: TGCGCCAGCAGCTTGGCATTGGCATCTCAAGAGACC.

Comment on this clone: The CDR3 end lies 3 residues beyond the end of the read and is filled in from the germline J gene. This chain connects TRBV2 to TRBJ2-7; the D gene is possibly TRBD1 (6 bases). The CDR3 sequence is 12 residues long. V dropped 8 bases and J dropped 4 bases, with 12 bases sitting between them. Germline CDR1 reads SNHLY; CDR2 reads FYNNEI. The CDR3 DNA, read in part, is TGTGCCAGCCACGGACAGATTTACGAG. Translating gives CASHGQIYE. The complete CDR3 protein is CASHGQIYEQYF. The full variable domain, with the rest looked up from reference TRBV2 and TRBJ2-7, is EPEVTQTPSHQVTQMGQEVILRCVPISNHLYFYWYRQILGQKVEFLVSFYNNEISEKSEIFDDQFSVERPDGSNFTLKIRSTKLEDSAMYFCASHGQIYEQYFGPGTRLTVT.

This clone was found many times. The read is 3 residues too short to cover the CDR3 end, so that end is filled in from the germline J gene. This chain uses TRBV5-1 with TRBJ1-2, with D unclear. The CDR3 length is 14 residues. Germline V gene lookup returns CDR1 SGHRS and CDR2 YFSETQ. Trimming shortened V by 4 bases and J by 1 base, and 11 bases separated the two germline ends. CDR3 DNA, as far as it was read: TGCGCCAGCAGCGTGGATCAGAGTAACTATGGC. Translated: CASSVDQSNYG. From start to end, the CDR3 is CASSVDQSNYGYTF.

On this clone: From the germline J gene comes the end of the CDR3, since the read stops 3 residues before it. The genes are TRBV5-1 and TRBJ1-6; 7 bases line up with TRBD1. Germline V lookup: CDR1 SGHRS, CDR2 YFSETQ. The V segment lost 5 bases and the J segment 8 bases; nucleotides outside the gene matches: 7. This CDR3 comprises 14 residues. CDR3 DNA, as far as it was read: TGCGCCAGCAGTCGAGACAGGGATGATTCACCC. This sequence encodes CASSRDRDDSP. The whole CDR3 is CASSRDRDDSPLHF. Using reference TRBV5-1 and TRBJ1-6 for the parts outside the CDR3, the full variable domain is KAGVTQTPRYLIKTRGQQVTLSCSPISGHRSVSWYQQTPGQGLQFLFEYFSETQRNKGNFPGRFSGRQFSNSRSEMNVSTLELGDSALYLCASSRDRDDSPLHFGNGTRLTVT.

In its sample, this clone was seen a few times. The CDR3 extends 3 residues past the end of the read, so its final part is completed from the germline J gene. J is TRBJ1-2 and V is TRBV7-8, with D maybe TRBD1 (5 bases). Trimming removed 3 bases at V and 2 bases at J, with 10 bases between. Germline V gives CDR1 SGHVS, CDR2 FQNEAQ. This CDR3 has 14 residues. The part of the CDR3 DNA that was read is TGTGCCAGCAGCTTGGGAGCAGGGAACTATGGC. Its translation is CASSLGAGNYG. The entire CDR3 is CASSLGAGNYGYTF.

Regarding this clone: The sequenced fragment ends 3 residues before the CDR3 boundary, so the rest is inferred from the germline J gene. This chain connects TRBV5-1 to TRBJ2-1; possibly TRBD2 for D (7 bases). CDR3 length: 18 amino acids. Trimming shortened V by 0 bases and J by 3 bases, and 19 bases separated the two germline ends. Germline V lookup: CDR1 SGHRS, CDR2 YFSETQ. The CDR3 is CASSLVGGGNQYYNEQFF. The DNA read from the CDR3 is TGCGCCAGCAGCTTGGTGGGCGGGGGCAACCAATACTACAATGAG.

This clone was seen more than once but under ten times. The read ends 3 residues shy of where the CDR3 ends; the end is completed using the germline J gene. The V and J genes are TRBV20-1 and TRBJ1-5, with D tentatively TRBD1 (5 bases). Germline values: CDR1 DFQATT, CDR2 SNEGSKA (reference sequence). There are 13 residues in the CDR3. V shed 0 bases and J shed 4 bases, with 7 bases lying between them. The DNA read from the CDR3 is TGCAGTGCTAGAGAAACAGGTAATCAGCCC. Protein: CSARETGNQP. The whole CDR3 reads CSARETGNQPQHF.

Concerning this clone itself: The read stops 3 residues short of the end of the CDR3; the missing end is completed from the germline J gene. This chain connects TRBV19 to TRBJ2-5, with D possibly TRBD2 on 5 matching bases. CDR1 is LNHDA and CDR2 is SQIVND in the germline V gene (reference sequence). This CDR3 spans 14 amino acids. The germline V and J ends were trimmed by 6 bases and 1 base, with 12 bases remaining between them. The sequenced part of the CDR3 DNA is TGTGCCAGTAGCAAAGAGGGCCTCCAAGAGACC. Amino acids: CASSKEGLQET. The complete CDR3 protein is CASSKEGLQETQYF.

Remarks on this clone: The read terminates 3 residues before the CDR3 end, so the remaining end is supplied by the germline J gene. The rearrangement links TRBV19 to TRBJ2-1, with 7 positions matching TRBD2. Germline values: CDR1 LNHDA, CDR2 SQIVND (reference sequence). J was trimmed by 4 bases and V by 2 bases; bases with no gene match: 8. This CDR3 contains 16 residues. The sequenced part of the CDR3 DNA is TGTGCCAGTAGTATACTGGCTAGCGGAAATTACAATGAG. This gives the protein CASSILASGNYNE. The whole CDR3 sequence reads CASSILASGNYNEQFF.

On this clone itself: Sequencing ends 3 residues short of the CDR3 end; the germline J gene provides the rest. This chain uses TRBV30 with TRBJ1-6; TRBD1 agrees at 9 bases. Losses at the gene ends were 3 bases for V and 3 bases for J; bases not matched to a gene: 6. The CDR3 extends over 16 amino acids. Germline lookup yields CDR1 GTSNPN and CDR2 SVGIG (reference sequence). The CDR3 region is CAWRDRGFLYNSPLHF. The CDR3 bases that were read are TGTGCCTGGAGGGACAGGGGCTTCCTCTATAATTCACCC. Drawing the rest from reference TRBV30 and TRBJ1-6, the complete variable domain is SQTIHQWPATLVQPVGSPLSLECTVEGTSNPNLYWYRQAAGRGLQLLFYSVGIGQISSEVPQNLSASRPQDRQFILSSKKLLLSDSGFYLCAWRDRGFLYNSPLHFGNGTRLTVT.

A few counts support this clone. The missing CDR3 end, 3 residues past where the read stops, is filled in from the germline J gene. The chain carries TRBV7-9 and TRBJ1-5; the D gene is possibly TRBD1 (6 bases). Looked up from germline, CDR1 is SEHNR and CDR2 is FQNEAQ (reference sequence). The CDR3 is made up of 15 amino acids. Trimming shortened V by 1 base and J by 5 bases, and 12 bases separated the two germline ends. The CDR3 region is CASSLDGSGDQPQHF. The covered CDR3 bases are TGTGCCAGCAGCTTAGATGGGTCAGGGGATCAGCCC.

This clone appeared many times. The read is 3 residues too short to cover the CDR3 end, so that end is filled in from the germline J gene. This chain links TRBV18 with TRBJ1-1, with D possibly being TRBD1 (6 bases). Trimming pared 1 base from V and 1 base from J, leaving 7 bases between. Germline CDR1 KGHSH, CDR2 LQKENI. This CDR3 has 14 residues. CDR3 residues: CASSPQGQNTEAFF. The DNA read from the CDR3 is TGTGCCAGCTCACCACAGGGACAGAACACTGAA.

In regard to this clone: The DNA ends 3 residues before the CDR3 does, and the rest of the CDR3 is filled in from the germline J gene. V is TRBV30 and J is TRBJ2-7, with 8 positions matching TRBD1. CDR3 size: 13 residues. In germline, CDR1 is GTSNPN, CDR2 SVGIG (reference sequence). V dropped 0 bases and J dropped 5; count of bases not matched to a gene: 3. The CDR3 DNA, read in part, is TGTGCCTGGAGTGTAGACAGGGGCCACGAG. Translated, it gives CAWSVDRGHE. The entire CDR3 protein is CAWSVDRGHEQYF.

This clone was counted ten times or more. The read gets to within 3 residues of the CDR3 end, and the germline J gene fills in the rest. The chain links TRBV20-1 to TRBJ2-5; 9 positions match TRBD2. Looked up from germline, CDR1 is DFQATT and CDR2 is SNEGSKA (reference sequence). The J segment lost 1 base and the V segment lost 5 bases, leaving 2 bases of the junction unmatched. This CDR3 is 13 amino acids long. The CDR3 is CSARLAVQETQYF. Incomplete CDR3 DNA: TGCAGTGCTCGACTAGCGGTCCAAGAGACC.

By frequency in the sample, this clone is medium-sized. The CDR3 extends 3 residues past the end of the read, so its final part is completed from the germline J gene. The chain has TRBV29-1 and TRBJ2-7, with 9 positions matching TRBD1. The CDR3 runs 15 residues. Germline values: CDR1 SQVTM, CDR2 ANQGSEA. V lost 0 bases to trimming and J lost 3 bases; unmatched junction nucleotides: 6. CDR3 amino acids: CSVEENRGLNYEQYF. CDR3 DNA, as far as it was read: TGCAGCGTTGAAGAGAACAGGGGGCTCAACTACGAG.

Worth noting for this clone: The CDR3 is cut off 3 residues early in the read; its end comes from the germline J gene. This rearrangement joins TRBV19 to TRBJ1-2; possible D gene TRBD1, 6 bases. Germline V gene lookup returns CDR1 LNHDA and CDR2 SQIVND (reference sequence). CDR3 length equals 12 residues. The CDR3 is CASSITGQGYTF. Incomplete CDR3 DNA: TGTGCCAGTAGTATAACAGGGCAAGGC.

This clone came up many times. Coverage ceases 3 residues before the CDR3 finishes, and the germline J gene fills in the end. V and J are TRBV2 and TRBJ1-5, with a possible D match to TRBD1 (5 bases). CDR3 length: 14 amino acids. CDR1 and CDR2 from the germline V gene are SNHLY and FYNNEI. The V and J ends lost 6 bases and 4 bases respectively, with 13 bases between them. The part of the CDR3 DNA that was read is TGTGCCAGCAGGGGGGGACTCTTAAATCAGCCC. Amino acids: CASRGGLLNQP. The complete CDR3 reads CASRGGLLNQPQHF. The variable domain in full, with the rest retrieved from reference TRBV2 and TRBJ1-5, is EPEVTQTPSHQVTQMGQEVILRCVPISNHLYFYWYRQILGQKVEFLVSFYNNEISEKSEIFDDQFSVERPDGSNFTLKIRSTKLEDSAMYFCASRGGLLNQPQHFGDGTRLSIL.

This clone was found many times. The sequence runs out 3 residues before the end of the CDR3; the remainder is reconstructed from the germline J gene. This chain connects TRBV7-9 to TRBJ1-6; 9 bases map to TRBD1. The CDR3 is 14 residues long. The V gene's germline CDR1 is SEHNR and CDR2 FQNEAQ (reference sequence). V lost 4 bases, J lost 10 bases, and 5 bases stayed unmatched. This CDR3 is CASSWGQGDSPLHF. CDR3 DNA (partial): TGTGCCAGCAGCTGGGGACAGGGAGACTCACCC.

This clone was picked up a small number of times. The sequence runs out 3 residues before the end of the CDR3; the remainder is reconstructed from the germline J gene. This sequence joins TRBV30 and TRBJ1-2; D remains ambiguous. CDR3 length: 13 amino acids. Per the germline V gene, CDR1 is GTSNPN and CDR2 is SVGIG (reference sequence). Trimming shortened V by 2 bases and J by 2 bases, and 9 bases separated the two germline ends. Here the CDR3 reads CAWSSTRNYGYTF. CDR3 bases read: TGTGCCTGGAGTTCGACAAGAAACTATGGC.

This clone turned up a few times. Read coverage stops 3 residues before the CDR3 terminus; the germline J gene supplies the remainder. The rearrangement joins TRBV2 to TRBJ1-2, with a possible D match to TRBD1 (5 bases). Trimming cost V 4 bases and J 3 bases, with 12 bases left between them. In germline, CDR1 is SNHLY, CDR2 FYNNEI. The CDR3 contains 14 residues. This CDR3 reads CASSGWAGDYGYTF. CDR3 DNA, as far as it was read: TGTGCCAGCAGTGGTTGGGCGGGGGACTATGGC. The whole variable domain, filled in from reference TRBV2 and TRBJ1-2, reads EPEVTQTPSHQVTQMGQEVILRCVPISNHLYFYWYRQILGQKVEFLVSFYNNEISEKSEIFDDQFSVERPDGSNFTLKIRSTKLEDSAMYFCASSGWAGDYGYTFGSGTRLTVV.

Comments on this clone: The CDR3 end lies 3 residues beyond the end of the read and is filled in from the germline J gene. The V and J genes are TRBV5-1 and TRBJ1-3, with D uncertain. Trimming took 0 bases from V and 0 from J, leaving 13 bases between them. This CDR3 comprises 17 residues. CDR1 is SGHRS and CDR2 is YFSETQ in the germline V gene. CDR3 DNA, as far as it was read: TGCGCCAGCAGCTTGGAAGGCCGAACCCACTCTGGAAACACC. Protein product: CASSLEGRTHSGNT. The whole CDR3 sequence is CASSLEGRTHSGNTIYF. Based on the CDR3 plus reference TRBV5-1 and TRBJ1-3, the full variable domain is KAGVTQTPRYLIKTRGQQVTLSCSPISGHRSVSWYQQTPGQGLQFLFEYFSETQRNKGNFPGRFSGRQFSNSRSEMNVSTLELGDSALYLCASSLEGRTHSGNTIYFGEGSWLTVV.

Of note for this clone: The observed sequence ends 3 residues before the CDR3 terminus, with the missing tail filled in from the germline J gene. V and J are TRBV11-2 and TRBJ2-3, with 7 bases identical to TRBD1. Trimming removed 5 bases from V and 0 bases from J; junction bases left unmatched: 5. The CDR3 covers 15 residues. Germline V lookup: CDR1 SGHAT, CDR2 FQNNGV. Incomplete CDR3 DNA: TGTGCCAGCAGCCAGACAGGGAGTAGCACAGATACG. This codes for CASSQTGSSTDT. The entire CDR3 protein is CASSQTGSSTDTQYF.

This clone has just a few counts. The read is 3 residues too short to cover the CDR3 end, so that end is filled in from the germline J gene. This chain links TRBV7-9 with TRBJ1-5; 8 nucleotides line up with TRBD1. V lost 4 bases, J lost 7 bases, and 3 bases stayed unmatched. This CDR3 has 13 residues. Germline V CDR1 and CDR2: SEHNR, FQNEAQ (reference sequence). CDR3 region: CASSSGGGQPQHF. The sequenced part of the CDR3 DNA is TGTGCCAGCAGCTCAGGGGGCGGCCAGCCC.

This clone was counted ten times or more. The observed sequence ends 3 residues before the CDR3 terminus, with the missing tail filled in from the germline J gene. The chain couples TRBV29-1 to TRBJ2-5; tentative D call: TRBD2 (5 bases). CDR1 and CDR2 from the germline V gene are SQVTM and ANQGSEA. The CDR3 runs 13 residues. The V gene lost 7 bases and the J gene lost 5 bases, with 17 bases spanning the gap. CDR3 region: CSASLRVYETQYF. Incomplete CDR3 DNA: TGCAGCGCCTCCTTGAGGGTCTATGAGACC.

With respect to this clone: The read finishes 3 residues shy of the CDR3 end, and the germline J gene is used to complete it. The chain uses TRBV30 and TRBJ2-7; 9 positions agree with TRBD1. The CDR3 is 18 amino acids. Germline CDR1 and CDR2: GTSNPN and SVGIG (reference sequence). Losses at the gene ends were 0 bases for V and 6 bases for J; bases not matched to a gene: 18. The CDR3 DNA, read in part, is TGTGCCTGGAGTGTATCCGCCCCCAGGACAGGGGCGGGTTCCGAG. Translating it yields CAWSVSAPRTGAGSE. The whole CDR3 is CAWSVSAPRTGAGSEQYF.

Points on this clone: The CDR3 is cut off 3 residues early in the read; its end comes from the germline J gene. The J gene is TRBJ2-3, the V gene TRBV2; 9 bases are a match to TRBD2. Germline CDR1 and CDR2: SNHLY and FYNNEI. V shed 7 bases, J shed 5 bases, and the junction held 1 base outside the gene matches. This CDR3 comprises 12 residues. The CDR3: CASKTSGDTQYF. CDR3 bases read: TGTGCCAGCAAGACTAGCGGAGATACG.

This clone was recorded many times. The covered CDR3 bases are TGTGCCAGCAGCCCCAACAGGGGCGACTATGGC. Its protein product is CASSPNRGDYG. The whole CDR3 sequence reads CASSPNRGDYGYTF. The chain uses TRBV2 and TRBJ1-2; 7 bases are shared with TRBD1. The read finishes 3 residues shy of the CDR3 end, and the germline J gene is used to complete it. The V gene's germline CDR1 is SNHLY and CDR2 FYNNEI. There are 14 residues in the CDR3. After removal of 6 bases from V and 3 bases from J, the junction contained 7 bases not matched to a gene.

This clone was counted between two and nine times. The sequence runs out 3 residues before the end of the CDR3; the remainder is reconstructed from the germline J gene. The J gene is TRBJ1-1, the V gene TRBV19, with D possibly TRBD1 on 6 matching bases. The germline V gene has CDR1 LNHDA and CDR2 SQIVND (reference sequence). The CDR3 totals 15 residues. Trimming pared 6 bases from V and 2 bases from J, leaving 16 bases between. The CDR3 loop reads CASRAPGTPNTEAFF. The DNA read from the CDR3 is TGTGCCAGTAGGGCCCCCGGGACACCTAACACTGAA.

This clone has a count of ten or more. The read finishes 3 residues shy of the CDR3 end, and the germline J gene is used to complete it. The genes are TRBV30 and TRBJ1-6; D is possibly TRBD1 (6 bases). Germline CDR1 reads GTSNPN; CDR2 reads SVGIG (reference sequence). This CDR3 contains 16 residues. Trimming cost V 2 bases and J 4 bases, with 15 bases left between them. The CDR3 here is CAWSSTQGGYNSPLHF. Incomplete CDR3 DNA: TGTGCCTGGAGTTCTACACAGGGAGGGTATAATTCACCC.

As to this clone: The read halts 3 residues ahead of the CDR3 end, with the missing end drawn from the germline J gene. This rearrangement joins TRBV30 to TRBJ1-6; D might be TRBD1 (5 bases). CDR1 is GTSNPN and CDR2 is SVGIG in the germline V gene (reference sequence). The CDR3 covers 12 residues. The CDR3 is CAWEDSLSPLHF. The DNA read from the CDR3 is TGTGCCTGGGAAGACAGCCTCTCGCCC.